This TCR beta chain was recorded in a study of PD-1 blockade in classical Hodgkin lymphoma. As for the study in general: Intravenous nivolumab at 3 mg/kg was given to patients every 2 weeks.

Only in-frame clones appear in the TCRdb table, and some are missing; sequencing was by immunoSEQ multiplex PCR. The sample gives about 41,000 clones, 55% to 70% of which show up once; roughly 3% is in the top ten. Time point in this sample: cycle 4 day 1 (C4D1), after 6 weeks of nivolumab. Brentuximab vedotin exposure varied, and every patient relapsed after autologous stem cell transplantation. The CDR3 contains 18 residues. Trimming removed 1 base from V and 1 base from J, with 16 bases in between. Germline V gene data show CDR1 as SEHNR and CDR2 as FQNEAQ (reference sequence). This TCR was sampled from a human donor with classical Hodgkin lymphoma. This chain connects TRBV7-9 to TRBJ2-2; D perhaps matches TRBD2 (6 bases). The sample consisted of peripheral blood mononuclear cells (PBMCs), taken before the fourth cycle of nivolumab. CDR3 in DNA: TGTGCCAGCAGCTTAGATGAGGAACTAGCCTTGAACACCGGGGAGCTGTTTTTT. Residues: CASSLDEELALNTGELFF.